This T cell receptor beta chain was retrieved from a study of blood T cell repertoires in COVID-19 (dated by TCRdb to the early 2020s). A note on the overall study: Collaborator samples came from the United States, Italy and Spain and covered acute and convalescent phases of COVID-19. The prospective study material was composed of cDNA or gDNA derived from T cells, B-cell-depleted T cells, or PBMCs. Deeply sampled blood TCRbeta repertoires from subjects exposed to, actively infected with, or recovered from COVID-19 were included in the dataset. The repertoires were released in a freely available public database intended as a resource for research on the immune response to SARS-CoV-2. The samples were drawn from the first 160 participants of the ongoing ImmuneRACE study and from 1,254 subjects provided by 6 global collaborators. The sample metadata nearly always contained a de-identified subject ID, COVID-19 status, age in years and sex. Where available, HLA class I and class II types were taken from metadata supplied by the sample provider and were not determined by assay-based typing. On the study overall, not on this receptor specifically: The amount of clinical and demographic metadata varied by source and participant and was provided uncurated.

Turning to this clone: The target of this receptor is not known. There are no base qualities to consult, and no much larger clone falls within one base.

Each collaborating institution followed its own protocols to collect whole blood in K2EDTA tubes. Collaborator samples were shipped for TCRbeta analysis as frozen whole blood, isolated PBMCs, or DNA extracted from either sample type. TCRbeta CDR3 regions were amplified from genomic DNA using the immunoSEQ Assay, a bias-controlled multiplex PCR. Under the source paper's analysis protocol: Within the assay, amplification of reference gene primers was used to estimate how many nucleated cells each sample contained. To quantify the absolute abundance of each unique TCRbeta CDR3 rearrangement, sequence reads were collapsed and filtered. For each sample, productive Simpson clonality was calculated as the square root of Simpson's diversity index across productive rearrangements. In TCRdb, the immuneACCESS table is reduced to in-frame sequences with V and J assigned. These tables do not hold every clone; where another copy was compared, an unresolved V gene accounts for under half, and the others remain unexplained. That table is the source of V, J and clone size, and D and trimming were worked out from the DNA. This sample is represented by 55,000 to 85,000 clones; more than 65% of them were singletons. Around 0.83% of the sample is in the top ten clones.

The CDR3 runs 15 residues from the cysteine to the phenylalanine. Only CDR3 DNA is held: 45 bases, read in frame from base 1. V trim: 3 bases; J trim: 3 bases; unmatched bases: 8. For CDR1 and CDR2, the germline V gene lists SGDLS and YYNGEE. The material sequenced was peripheral blood. The sequence was obtained from a woman in her seventies with acute or convalescent COVID-19. This receptor chain uses TRBV9 and TRBJ2-7; TRBD2 fits 8 bases in the junction. The CDR3 sequence is CASSAGSGSLYEQYF. The bases are TGTGCCAGCAGCGCCGGCAGCGGGAGCCTCTACGAGCAGTACTTC.